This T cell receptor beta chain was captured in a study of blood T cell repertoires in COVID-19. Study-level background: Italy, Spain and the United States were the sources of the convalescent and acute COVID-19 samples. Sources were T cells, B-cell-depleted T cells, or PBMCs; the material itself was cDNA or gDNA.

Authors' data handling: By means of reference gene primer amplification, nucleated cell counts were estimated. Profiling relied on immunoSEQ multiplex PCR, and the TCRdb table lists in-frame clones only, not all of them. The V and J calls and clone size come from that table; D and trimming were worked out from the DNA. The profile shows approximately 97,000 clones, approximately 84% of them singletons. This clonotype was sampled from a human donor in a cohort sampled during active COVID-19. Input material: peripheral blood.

The chain's CDR3 is CASSVGASGGPERIQYF. Here the CDR3 DNA reads TGTGCCAGCAGCGTAGGGGCTAGCGGGGGGCCCGAGAGGATTCAGTACTTC. The rearrangement uses TRBV9 and TRBJ2-4; TRBD2 aligns across 11 bases. Germline values: CDR1 SGDLS, CDR2 YYNGEE. The CDR3 contains 17 residues. V lost 0 bases and J lost 10; bases outside the gene matches: 12. Supplemented by reference TRBV9 and TRBJ2-4, the full variable domain reads DSGVTQTPKHLITATGQRVTLRCSPRSGDLSVYWYQQSLDQGLQFLIQYYNGEERAKGNILERFSAQQFPDLHSELNLSSLELGDSALYFCASSVGASGGPERIQYFGAGTRLSVL.